The T cell receptor beta chain under discussion was sequenced for a study of blood T cell repertoires in COVID-19. Method: immunoSEQ multiplex PCR; TCRdb's copy keeps in-frame clones and lacks some. The data contain approximately 50,000 clones, about 83% of them singletons. The sequencing sample was made of peripheral blood. The sequence derives from a human donor in a cohort sampled during active COVID-19.

As DNA, the CDR3 is TGTGCCAGCAGGGAGGATCAGGGGAGGAACACTGAAGCTTTCTTT. As protein: CASREDQGRNTEAFF. The gene calls are TRBV6-5 and TRBJ1-1; TRBD1 is a possible D gene (6 bases). The CDR3 is 15 amino acids. Trimming stripped 6 bases from V and 1 base from J, with 15 bases between. CDR1 and CDR2 (germline): MNHEY, SVGAGI.